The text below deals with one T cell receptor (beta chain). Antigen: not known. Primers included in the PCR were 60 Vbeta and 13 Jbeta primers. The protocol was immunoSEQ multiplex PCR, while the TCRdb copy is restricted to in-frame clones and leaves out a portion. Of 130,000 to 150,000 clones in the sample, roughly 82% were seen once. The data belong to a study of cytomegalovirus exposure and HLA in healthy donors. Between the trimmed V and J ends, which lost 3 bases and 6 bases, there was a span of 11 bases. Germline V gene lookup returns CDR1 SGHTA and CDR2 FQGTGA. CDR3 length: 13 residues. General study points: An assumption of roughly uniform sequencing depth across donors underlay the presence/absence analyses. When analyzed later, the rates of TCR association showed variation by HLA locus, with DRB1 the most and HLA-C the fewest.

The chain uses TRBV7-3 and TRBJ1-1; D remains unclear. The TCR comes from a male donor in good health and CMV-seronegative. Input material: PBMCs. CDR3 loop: CASSFTTGSEAFF. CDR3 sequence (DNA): TGTGCCAGCAGCTTCACGACGGGTTCTGAAGCTTTCTTT. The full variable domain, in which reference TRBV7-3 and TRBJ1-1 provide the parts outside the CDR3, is GAGVSQTPSNKVTEKGKYVELRCDPISGHTALYWYRQSLGQGPEFLIYFQGTGAADDSGLPNDRFFAVRPEGSVSTLKIQRTERGDSAVYLCASSFTTGSEAFFGQGTRLTVV.